This TCR beta chain is from a study of STAT5B mutations in CD4+ large granular lymphocyte leukemia. Sequencing used immunoSEQ multiplex PCR; TCRdb keeps in-frame clones, though not all of them. The sample records tens of thousands of clones, 65% to 70% being singletons. Germline values: CDR1 MNHEY, CDR2 SMNVEV (reference sequence). The CDR3 loop spans 15 amino acids. Trimming removed 4 bases from V and 5 bases from J, with 15 bases in between. The TCR was taken from a human donor in good health. This chain uses TRBV27 with TRBJ2-1; tentatively, D is TRBD2 (6 bases). Sequenced: CD4+ T cells from blood buffy coats. CDR3 sequence reads: CASSSGAGGHNEQFF. The DNA for the CDR3 is TGTGCCAGCAGTTCCGGGGCCGGGGGACACAATGAGCAGTTCTTC.